The sequence of this TCR beta chain was determined in a study of blood T cell repertoires in COVID-19. Study context: The samples span acute and convalescent COVID-19 from the United States, Italy and Spain.

In germline, CDR1 is SGHRS, CDR2 YFSETQ. Deletions cut 0 bases from V and 0 bases from J, with 9 bases between. The CDR3 totals 15 residues. Adults between roughly 18 and 95 years of age took part from about two dozen US areas. Membership in each cohort depended on participant-reported clinical history. On this clone: Different DNA sequences within this sample yield the same CDR3.

TCRdb's copy holds only in-frame clones and misses some; the assay was immunoSEQ multiplex PCR. The sample yields 220,000 or so clones, just under 90% seen once. The sample comprised PBMCs or T cells enriched from blood (not recorded which). The chain combines TRBV5-1 with TRBJ1-1, with a possible D match to TRBD1 (5 bases). The TCR comes from a man over 45 who had been exposed to COVID-19. The DNA of the CDR3 is TGCGCCAGCAGCTTGGGAACAGGACTGAACACTGAAGCTTTCTTT. Protein product: CASSLGTGLNTEAFF. The variable domain in full, with the rest retrieved from reference TRBV5-1 and TRBJ1-1, is KAGVTQTPRYLIKTRGQQVTLSCSPISGHRSVSWYQQTPGQGLQFLFEYFSETQRNKGNFPGRFSGRQFSNSRSEMNVSTLELGDSALYLCASSLGTGLNTEAFFGQGTRLTVV.